This passage covers 29 T cell receptor beta chains from one sample sequenced in a study of cytomegalovirus exposure and HLA in healthy donors. PCR employed 60 Vbeta and 13 Jbeta primers. Method: immunoSEQ multiplex PCR; TCRdb's copy keeps in-frame clones and lacks some. The sample lists some 140,000 clones, roughly 79% occurring once. Input material: PBMCs. The origin of the receptors is a young man in good health and CMV-seronegative.

The CDR3 coding sequence is TGTGCCAGCAGTTATAGCGACACTGAAGCTTTCTTT. Translated, it gives CASSYSDTEAFF. V gene TRBV6-6 combines with J gene TRBJ1-1, with D hard to call. Germline CDR1 MNHNY, CDR2 SVGAGI (reference sequence). V was cut by 3 bases and J by 3 bases, with 5 bases left in between. CDR3 size: 12 residues.

In DNA, the CDR3 is TGCGCCAGCAGCTCAATCGGAAACGGGAACAATGAGCAGTTCTTC. Translating it yields CASSSIGNGNNEQFF. The chain uses TRBV4-1 and TRBJ2-1; tentative D call: TRBD2 (5 bases). CDR1 and CDR2 (germline): MGHRA, YSYEKL. CDR3 length: 15 amino acids. Trimming removed 5 bases at V and 5 bases at J, with 16 bases between.

This clone has just a few counts. The V and J genes are TRBV7-9 and TRBJ2-7; unclear D gene. Germline V gene lookup returns CDR1 SEHNR and CDR2 FQNEAQ (reference sequence). The length of the CDR3 is 11 residues. V was pared by 7 bases and J by 3 bases, with 7 bases between. For the CDR3, the DNA is TGTGCCAGCAACTCAGGCTACGAGCAGTACTTC. Its translation is CASNSGYEQYF.

In its sample, this clone was seen a few times. The J gene is TRBJ2-1, the V gene TRBV7-6; the D is unclear. Trimming took 7 bases from V and 2 from J, leaving 15 bases between them. The CDR3 sequence is 15 residues long. Germline V gene lookup returns CDR1 SGHVS and CDR2 FNYEAQ. CDR3 DNA sequence: TGTGCCAGCACTCCTAACCGTACCACCTACAATGAGCAGTTCTTC. It is translated as CASTPNRTTYNEQFF.

This clone was recorded only once. J is TRBJ1-1 and V is TRBV7-9, with 7 bases matching TRBD1. Germline values: CDR1 SEHNR, CDR2 FQNEAQ (reference sequence). The CDR3 extends over 16 amino acids. V dropped 4 bases and J dropped 1; count of bases not matched to a gene: 9. The CDR3 spells CASSSRGEIWNTEAFF. CDR3 sequence (DNA): TGTGCCAGCAGCTCCAGGGGGGAGATATGGAACACTGAAGCTTTCTTT.

Details on this clone: This sample also contains other DNA sequences that code for the same CDR3. This chain connects TRBV6-5 to TRBJ2-7; tentative D call: TRBD1 (5 bases). In germline, CDR1 is MNHEY, CDR2 SVGAGI. V was trimmed by 2 bases and J by 0 bases, leaving 11 bases between them. The CDR3 runs 15 residues. The CDR3 DNA follows: TGTGCCAGCAGTTACACTGGACAAAGCTCCTACGAGCAGTACTTC. Its protein is CASSYTGQSSYEQYF.

This clone appeared a single time. The chain is built from TRBV19 and TRBJ1-3; maybe TRBD1 (6 bases). V was clipped by 5 bases and J by 3 bases, with 14 bases between them. CDR3 length: 15 residues. Germline V gene sequence: CDR1 LNHDA, CDR2 SQIVND (reference sequence). CDR3 sequence: CASSLFGTNGNTIYF. CDR3 nucleotide sequence: TGTGCCAGTAGTTTATTCGGGACAAATGGAAACACCATATATTTT. Supplemented by reference TRBV19 and TRBJ1-3, the full variable domain reads DGGITQSPKYLFRKEGQNVTLSCEQNLNHDAMYWYRQDPGQGLRLIYYSQIVNDFQKGDIAEGYSVSREKKESFPLTVTSAQKNPTAFYLCASSLFGTNGNTIYFGEGSWLTVV.

The chain links TRBV25-1 to TRBJ1-2; D not certain. V was clipped by 2 bases and J by 4 bases, with 17 bases between them. Germline V gene sequence: CDR1 MGHDK, CDR2 SYGVNS. The CDR3 length is 16 residues. In nucleotides, the CDR3 is TGTGCCAGCAGTGAAGCAGGCTCACTTTCTCTCTATGGCTACACCTTC. It yields the protein CASSEAGSLSLYGYTF.

This chain uses TRBV5-1 with TRBJ2-1, with 7 bases aligning to TRBD1. After removal of 9 bases from V and 3 bases from J, the junction contained 3 bases not matched to a gene. Per germline, CDR1 SGHRS and CDR2 YFSETQ. This CDR3 has 12 amino acids. The CDR3 sequence: CATRTGYNEQFF. The CDR3 DNA sequence: TGCGCCACCAGGACAGGCTACAATGAGCAGTTCTTC.

This clone came up once. The rearrangement joins TRBV11-2 to TRBJ1-2; 11 bases are shared with TRBD1. The CDR3 runs to 16 residues. Germline trimming cut 3 bases from V and 8 bases from J; bases unmatched to any gene: 11. The germline V gene encodes CDR1 SGHAT and CDR2 FQNNGV. CDR3 amino acids: CASSFGDGQGARGYTF. The CDR3 DNA sequence: TGTGCCAGCAGCTTCGGGGACGGACAGGGGGCGCGAGGCTACACCTTC.

The chain is built from TRBV6-6 and TRBJ1-1; D might be TRBD1 (6 bases). The germline CDR1 and CDR2 sequences are MNHNY and SVGAGI (reference sequence). Trimming cost V 7 bases and J 6 bases, with 18 bases left between them. This CDR3 is built from 14 residues. The CDR3 sequence: CASTRRGGDPEAFF. In DNA form, the CDR3 reads TGTGCCAGCACTCGAAGGGGGGGAGACCCTGAAGCTTTCTTT.

This sequence joins TRBV5-5 and TRBJ2-7; no clear D. CDR3 length: 14 residues. The V gene lost 0 bases and the J gene lost 0 bases, with 7 bases spanning the gap. Germline V CDR1 and CDR2: SGHKS, YYEKEE (reference sequence). The DNA for the CDR3 is TGTGCCAGCAGCTTGGGGCAGAACTCCTACGAGCAGTACTTC. Translation: CASSLGQNSYEQYF.

V gene TRBV4-1 combines with J gene TRBJ2-7; 7 bases fit TRBD1. CDR1 MGHRA and CDR2 YSYEKL come from the germline V gene. This CDR3 is built from 15 residues. The ends lost 5 bases at V and 0 bases at J; junction bases unmatched: 7. The CDR3 DNA is TGCGCCAGCAGCACCCAGACAGGGAGCTCCTACGAGCAGTACTTC. It encodes CASSTQTGSSYEQYF.

This chain connects TRBV30 to TRBJ2-3; maybe TRBD2 (6 bases). Germline loops: CDR1 GTSNPN, CDR2 SVGIG (reference sequence). This CDR3 spans 14 amino acids. With 4 bases removed from V and 4 bases from J, the gap between germline ends came to 15 bases. CDR3 DNA: TGTGCCTGGACCATGGGGGGAAGAGCAGATACGCAGTATTTT. Its protein product is CAWTMGGRADTQYF.

V usage is TRBV6-5 and J usage is TRBJ1-4; D not certain. CDR1 and CDR2 (germline): MNHEY, SVGAGI. The length of the CDR3 is 14 residues. The V end lost 0 bases, the J end lost 10 bases, and 12 bases lay between the germline ends. The DNA of the CDR3 is TGTGCCAGCAGTTACTCCCCAGTCCTCGTAAAACTGTTTTTT. The encoded protein is CASSYSPVLVKLFF.

The chain is built from TRBV27 and TRBJ2-7; D remains unclear. From germline, CDR1 is MNHEY and CDR2 SMNVEV (reference sequence). V was pared by 5 bases and J by 0 bases, with 17 bases between. CDR3 size: 16 residues. The CDR3 coding sequence is TGTGCCAGCAGTATCGCCCGTACGGTGAGCTCCTACGAGCAGTACTTC. This encodes CASSIARTVSSYEQYF.

This clone was observed a handful of times. The chain is built from TRBV6-5 and TRBJ1-2; 7 bases are shared with TRBD1. The CDR3 has 13 amino acids. Germline CDR1 reads MNHEY; CDR2 reads SVGAGI. The V and J ends lost 7 bases and 7 bases, in that order; junction bases with no gene match: 9. In nucleotides, the CDR3 is TGTGCCAGCAAGTTAAGGGGGCAAGGTGGCTACACCTTC. This gives the protein CASKLRGQGGYTF.

V and J are TRBV19 and TRBJ2-1, with D perhaps TRBD1 (6 bases). V dropped 5 bases and J dropped 5 bases, with 19 bases sitting between them. This CDR3 has 16 amino acids. Per the germline V gene, CDR1 is LNHDA and CDR2 is SQIVND (reference sequence). CDR3 amino acids: CASSVLSGDADNEQFF. CDR3 bases: TGTGCCAGTAGTGTACTATCAGGGGACGCGGACAATGAGCAGTTCTTC.

The chain couples TRBV6-1 to TRBJ1-3; D not certain. Looked up from germline, CDR1 is MNHNS and CDR2 is SASEGT. V was trimmed by 7 bases and J by 5 bases, leaving 12 bases between them. The CDR3 spans 13 residues. In DNA, the CDR3 is TGTGCCAGCAATCTCGAGAGGAGAAACACCATATATTTT. It codes for CASNLERRNTIYF.

The rearrangement links TRBV19 to TRBJ2-7; D ambiguous. Between the trimmed V and J ends, which lost 3 bases and 0 bases, there was a span of 6 bases. The CDR3 contains 13 residues. Germline V gives CDR1 LNHDA, CDR2 SQIVND (reference sequence). The CDR3 DNA is TGTGCCAGTAGTATTACGGTCTCCTACGAGCAGTACTTC. Its translation is CASSITVSYEQYF.

About this clone: This sample includes further DNA sequences coding for the same CDR3. The chain has TRBV19 and TRBJ2-1, with TRBD2 matching over 7 bases. This CDR3 contains 16 residues. CDR1 is LNHDA, CDR2 SQIVND, per germline (reference sequence). The ends lost 5 bases at V and 0 bases at J; junction bases unmatched: 7. CDR3 loop: CASSERAGLSYNEQFF. The CDR3, as DNA: TGTGCCAGTAGTGAAAGAGCGGGGCTCTCCTACAATGAGCAGTTCTTC.

This clone appeared once. The sample carries other DNA sequences with the same CDR3. The V gene is TRBV7-2, the J gene TRBJ2-7; D possibly corresponds to TRBD1 (5 bases). CDR3 length: 14 amino acids. V was shortened by 2 bases and J by 1 base, with 9 bases between the two germline ends. Per germline, CDR1 SGHTA and CDR2 FQGNSA. The CDR3 DNA sequence: TGTGCCAGCAGCTTATCAGGGTCGTCCTACGAGCAGTACTTC. Translated, it gives CASSLSGSSYEQYF.

The chain couples TRBV2 to TRBJ1-1, with 7 positions matching TRBD1. The germline CDR1 and CDR2 sequences are SNHLY and FYNNEI. V shed 6 bases and J 8 bases; nucleotides not matched to a gene: 9. CDR3 length: 13 residues. CDR3 DNA sequence: TGTGCCAGCAGCGCCACCGCACAGGGGGAAGCTTTCTTT. Translation gives CASSATAQGEAFF. Full variable domain (missing parts from reference TRBV2 and TRBJ1-1): EPEVTQTPSHQVTQMGQEVILRCVPISNHLYFYWYRQILGQKVEFLVSFYNNEISEKSEIFDDQFSVERPDGSNFTLKIRSTKLEDSAMYFCASSATAQGEAFFGQGTRLTVV.

As regards this clone: At one end, the junction sequence differs from germline, possibly due to a read error. The chain links TRBV7-9 to TRBJ1-5, with unresolved D. This CDR3 has 14 amino acids. CDR1 SEHNR and CDR2 FQNEAQ come from the germline V gene (reference sequence). CDR3 nucleotide sequence: TGTTCCAGCAGCGACCTCGGGTCCGATCAGCCCCAGCATTTT. Its protein product is CSSSDLGSDQPQHF.

CDR3 sequence reads: CASSRVDSQRRGYTF. DNA for the CDR3: TGTGCCAGCTCACGGGTTGACAGCCAAAGACGGGGCTACACCTTC. The chain links TRBV5-4 to TRBJ1-2, with D possibly TRBD1 on 5 matching bases. Germline loops: CDR1 SGHNT, CDR2 YYREEE (reference sequence). V gave up 7 bases and J gave up 8 bases, with 24 bases separating them. This CDR3 contains 15 residues.

The chain recombines TRBV30 with TRBJ2-7; the D gene is possibly TRBD2 (5 bases). V was trimmed by 4 bases and J by 7 bases, leaving 14 bases between them. The CDR3 totals 12 residues. CDR1 and CDR2 (germline): GTSNPN, SVGIG (reference sequence). The CDR3 DNA reads as TGTGCCTGGAAAGGGAGCACTTTGGAGCAGTACTTC. It specifies CAWKGSTLEQYF.

The rearrangement uses TRBV6-4 and TRBJ2-2; 8 nucleotides line up with TRBD1. Germline loops: CDR1 MRHNA, CDR2 SNTAGT. V dropped 1 base and J dropped 2; count of bases not matched to a gene: 3. The CDR3 runs to 16 residues. This CDR3 is CASSDFGQGNTGELFF. In DNA, the CDR3 is TGTGCCAGCAGTGACTTTGGACAGGGAAACACCGGGGAGCTGTTTTTT.

The V gene is TRBV20-1, the J gene TRBJ1-1, with 7 nucleotides matching TRBD1. Per germline, CDR1 DFQATT and CDR2 SNEGSKA (reference sequence). The CDR3 consists of 11 residues. V shed 6 bases, J shed 7 bases, and the junction held 5 bases outside the gene matches. CDR3 coding DNA: TGCAGTGCCTTTAGACAGGGTGAAGCTTTCTTT. Protein product: CSAFRQGEAFF.

The V call is TRBV5-1, the J call TRBJ2-7, with 9 bases that match TRBD2. Per germline, CDR1 SGHRS and CDR2 YFSETQ. This CDR3 comprises 15 residues. Losses at the gene ends were 0 bases for V and 1 base for J; bases not matched to a gene: 2. The CDR3 DNA reads as TGCGCCAGCAGCTTGGTCGCGGGGGGGTCCTACGAGCAGTACTTC. It is translated as CASSLVAGGSYEQYF.